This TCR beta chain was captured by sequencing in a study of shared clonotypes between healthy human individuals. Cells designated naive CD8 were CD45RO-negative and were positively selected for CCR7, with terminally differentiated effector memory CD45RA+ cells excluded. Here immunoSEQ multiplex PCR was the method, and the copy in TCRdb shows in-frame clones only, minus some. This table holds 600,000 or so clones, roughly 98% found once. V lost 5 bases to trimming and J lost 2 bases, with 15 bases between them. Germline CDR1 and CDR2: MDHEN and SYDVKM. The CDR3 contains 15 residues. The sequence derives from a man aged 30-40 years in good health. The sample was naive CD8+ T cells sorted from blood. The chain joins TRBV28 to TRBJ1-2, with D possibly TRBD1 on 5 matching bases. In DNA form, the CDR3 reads TGTGCCAGCAGTACTCCGGGACGGGAGAACTATGGCTACACCTTC. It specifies CASSTPGRENYGYTF.